The text below deals with one TCR beta chain. The data derive from a study of cytomegalovirus exposure and HLA in healthy donors. This table comes from immunoSEQ multiplex PCR, and its TCRdb copy is limited to in-frame clones, with some not included. The sample records about 220,000 clones, 88% being singletons. This receptor was obtained from a young woman in good health and CMV-seronegative. Sequenced material: PBMCs.

CDR3: CASSLVGTAFYEQYF. CDR3 nucleotide sequence: TGTGCCAGCAGCTTAGTAGGGACTGCCTTCTACGAGCAGTACTTC. This sequence joins TRBV7-2 and TRBJ2-7; weak D call: TRBD2 (6 bases). The CDR3 has 15 amino acids. Germline CDR1 and CDR2: SGHTA and FQGNSA. V shed 1 base and J shed 3 bases, with 13 bases lying between them.